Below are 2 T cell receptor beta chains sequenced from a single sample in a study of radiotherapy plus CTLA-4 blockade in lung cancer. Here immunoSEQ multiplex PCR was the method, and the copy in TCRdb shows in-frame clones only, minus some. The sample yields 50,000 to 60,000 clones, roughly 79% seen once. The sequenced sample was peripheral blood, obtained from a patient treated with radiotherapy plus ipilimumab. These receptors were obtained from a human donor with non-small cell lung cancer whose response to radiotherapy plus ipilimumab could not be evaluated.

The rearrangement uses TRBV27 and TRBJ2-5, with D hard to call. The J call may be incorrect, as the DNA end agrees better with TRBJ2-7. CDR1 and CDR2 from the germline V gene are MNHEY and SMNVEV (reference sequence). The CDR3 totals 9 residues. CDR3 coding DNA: TGTGCCAGCCCCCCCGAGCAGTACTTC. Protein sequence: CASPPEQYF.

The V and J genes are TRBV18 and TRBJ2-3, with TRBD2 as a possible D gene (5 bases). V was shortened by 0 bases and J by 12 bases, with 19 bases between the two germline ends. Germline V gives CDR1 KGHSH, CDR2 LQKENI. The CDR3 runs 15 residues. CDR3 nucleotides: TGTGCCAGCTCACCACCGGGTATTGGGGAGCGGTCCCAGTATTTT. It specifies CASSPPGIGERSQYF. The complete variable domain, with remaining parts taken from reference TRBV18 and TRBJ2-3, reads NAGVMQNPRHLVRRRGQEARLRCSPMKGHSHVYWYRQLPEEGLKFMVYLQKENIIDESGMPKERFSAEFPKEGPSILRIQQVVRGDSAAYFCASSPPGIGERSQYFGPGTRLTVL.